Presented here are 21 T cell receptor beta chains from one specimen sequenced in a study of T cell responses to AZD1222 COVID-19 vaccine. Measured with immunoSEQ multiplex PCR; TCRdb has only the in-frame clones, and not every one. The sample holds approximately 170,000 clones; 75% to 95% are singletons and the top ten take approximately 4.7%. Specimen: peripheral blood, collected on day 0 of AZD1222 vaccination. These receptors were collected from an adult in good health.

V and J are TRBV3-1 (or the pseudogene TRBV3-2) and TRBJ1-6, with unresolved D. The CDR3 has 15 residues. The germline V and J ends were trimmed by 1 base and 6 bases, with 10 bases remaining between them. Germline CDR1 LGHDT, CDR2 YNNKEL (reference sequence). CDR3 protein: CASSQVPGFNSPLHF. The CDR3 DNA follows: TGTGCCAGCAGCCAAGTCCCGGGCTTTAATTCACCCCTCCACTTT.

The chain has TRBV19 and TRBJ2-1; 9 bases line up with TRBD2. The J segment lost 3 bases and the V segment lost 7 bases, leaving 4 bases of the junction unmatched. Germline V gene lookup returns CDR1 LNHDA and CDR2 SQIVND (reference sequence). The CDR3 has 14 amino acids. In DNA, the CDR3 is TGTGCCAGTATTGCTAGCGGGAACTACAATGAGCAGTTCTTC. Translating gives CASIASGNYNEQFF. The full variable domain, its missing parts supplied by reference TRBV19 and TRBJ2-1, is DGGITQSPKYLFRKEGQNVTLSCEQNLNHDAMYWYRQDPGQGLRLIYYSQIVNDFQKGDIAEGYSVSREKKESFPLTVTSAQKNPTAFYLCASIASGNYNEQFFGPGTRLTVL.

The chain employs TRBV6-5 and TRBJ1-4; perhaps TRBD1 as D (6 bases). V was cut by 6 bases and J by 7 bases, with 18 bases left in between. The germline V gene encodes CDR1 MNHEY and CDR2 SVGAGI. This CDR3 has 15 residues. The DNA for the CDR3 is TGTGCCAGCAGCCGTGGTGGGGGCGTTGGTGAAAAACTGTTTTTT. Encoded protein: CASSRGGGVGEKLFF.

The chain links TRBV28 to TRBJ1-2; D is undetermined. V was trimmed by 4 bases and J by 4 bases, leaving 10 bases between them. CDR3 length: 13 residues. From germline, CDR1 is MDHEN and CDR2 SYDVKM. DNA for the CDR3: TGTGCCAGCAGTTCACTAGGGCCCTATGGCTACACCTTC. It yields the protein CASSSLGPYGYTF.

The chain employs TRBV6-2 or TRBV6-3 and TRBJ2-7; TRBD2 agrees at 7 bases. V lost 6 bases, J lost 7 bases, and 15 bases stayed unmatched. This CDR3 has 15 residues. Per germline, CDR1 MNHEY and CDR2 SVGEGT. CDR3 nucleotide sequence: TGTGCCAGCAGCGGACTAGTTGGGCTTCTTGGGGAGCAGTACTTC. It encodes CASSGLVGLLGEQYF.

The rearrangement joins TRBV3-1 (or the pseudogene TRBV3-2) to TRBJ2-7; TRBD2 matches 11 bases. CDR1 is LGHDT, CDR2 YNNKEL, per germline (reference sequence). Trimming took 3 bases from V and 7 from J; bases not matched to a gene: 5. The CDR3 length is 14 residues. The CDR3 reads CASSQGTSGGEQYF. The CDR3 DNA is TGTGCCAGCAGCCAGGGGACTAGCGGTGGAGAGCAGTACTTC.

The chain recombines TRBV18 with TRBJ2-7; D is perhaps TRBD2 (6 bases). Trimming took off 1 base at V and 7 bases at J, with 8 bases between the two ends. The CDR3 extends over 12 amino acids. Germline CDR1 KGHSH, CDR2 LQKENI. The CDR3 loop reads CASSPRGVEQYF. In DNA, the CDR3 is TGTGCCAGCTCACCACGGGGGGTTGAGCAGTACTTC. Based on the CDR3 plus reference TRBV18 and TRBJ2-7, the full variable domain is NAGVMQNPRHLVRRRGQEARLRCSPMKGHSHVYWYRQLPEEGLKFMVYLQKENIIDESGMPKERFSAEFPKEGPSILRIQQVVRGDSAAYFCASSPRGVEQYFGPGTRLTVT.

This chain joins TRBV7-2 and TRBJ2-1; 9 bases line up with TRBD2. V dropped 5 bases and J dropped 2; count of bases not matched to a gene: 7. CDR3 length equals 16 residues. Germline V gene data show CDR1 as SGHTA and CDR2 as FQGNSA. CDR3 nucleotides: TGTGCCAGCAGCACCTATAGCGGGAGAACCTACAATGAGCAGTTCTTC. It is translated as CASSTYSGRTYNEQFF.

This chain connects TRBV15 to TRBJ1-2; tentatively, D is TRBD1 (5 bases). V lost 0 bases and J 6 bases, leaving 17 bases between the germline ends. The CDR3 extends over 16 amino acids. Per germline, CDR1 LNHNV and CDR2 YYDKDF (reference sequence). The CDR3 DNA is TGTGCCACCAGCAGAGAACTCCCCCAGGGAGGCGATGGCTACACCTTC. Translation gives CATSRELPQGGDGYTF.

This chain connects TRBV7-3 to TRBJ1-3, with D possibly matching TRBD1 (5 bases). The V and J ends lost 3 bases and 2 bases respectively, with 11 bases between them. The CDR3 runs to 15 residues. Germline V gene sequence: CDR1 SGHTA, CDR2 FQGTGA. DNA of the CDR3: TGTGCCAGCAGCTTCGGGGGAAAAGCTGGAAACACCATATATTTT. It translates to CASSFGGKAGNTIYF.

J is TRBJ2-7 and V is TRBV19, with D possibly matching TRBD2 (5 bases). From germline, CDR1 is LNHDA and CDR2 SQIVND (reference sequence). The CDR3 runs 14 residues. V was shortened by 9 bases and J by 11 bases, with 26 bases between the two germline ends. CDR3 in amino acids: CASSPSGEQPAEYF. The CDR3 DNA is TGTGCCAGCAGCCCTAGTGGTGAGCAACCAGCGGAGTACTTC.

The rearrangement uses TRBV18 and TRBJ2-1; D not resolved. V was clipped by 2 bases and J by 0 bases, with 17 bases between them. Germline V gene sequence: CDR1 KGHSH, CDR2 LQKENI. The length of the CDR3 is 18 residues. The CDR3 reads CASSPRSSPASSYNEQFF. DNA for the CDR3: TGTGCCAGCTCACCAAGGAGTTCTCCAGCAAGCTCCTACAATGAGCAGTTCTTC.

The gene calls are TRBV5-1 and TRBJ2-2; 8 nucleotides match TRBD2. Losses at the gene ends were 0 bases for V and 8 bases for J; bases not matched to a gene: 6. This CDR3 comprises 15 residues. The germline V gene has CDR1 SGHRS and CDR2 YFSETQ. The CDR3 reads CASSLVTSGGGELFF. The CDR3 region has the DNA TGCGCCAGCAGCTTGGTCACTAGCGGAGGAGGGGAGCTGTTTTTT.

This chain uses TRBV11-2 with TRBJ2-3, with TRBD2 as a possible D gene (5 bases). This CDR3 is built from 15 residues. Germline assignment: CDR1 SGHAT and CDR2 FQNNGV. V was pared by 1 base and J by 0 bases, with 8 bases between. CDR3 bases: TGTGCCAGCAGCTTAGTTCAGCGGAGCACAGATACGCAGTATTTT. Translation: CASSLVQRSTDTQYF.

The J gene is TRBJ2-7, the V gene TRBV27, with no clear D. Trimming removed 1 base at V and 4 bases at J, with 17 bases between. CDR3 size: 16 residues. The germline V gene has CDR1 MNHEY and CDR2 SMNVEV (reference sequence). For the CDR3, the DNA is TGTGCCAGCAGTTTATTCTCCTGGGATAGAGATTACGAGCAGTACTTC. It is translated as CASSLFSWDRDYEQYF.

The chain employs TRBV11-3 and TRBJ2-7; D is undetermined. CDR3 size: 16 residues. Trimming took off 3 bases at V and 1 base at J, with 16 bases between the two ends. CDR1 and CDR2 from the germline V gene are SGHNT and YENEEA. CDR3 sequence: CASSFLPGPASYEQYF. DNA of the CDR3: TGTGCCAGCAGCTTTCTTCCAGGCCCCGCTTCCTACGAGCAGTACTTC.

This clone has a handful of counts. V gene TRBV2 combines with J gene TRBJ2-7; D unresolved. Looked up from germline, CDR1 is SNHLY and CDR2 is FYNNEI. This CDR3 comprises 11 residues. V lost 7 bases to trimming and J lost 2 bases, with 6 bases between them. The CDR3 nucleotides read TGTGCCAGCACCAGGACCTACGAGCAGTACTTC. This codes for CASTRTYEQYF. The entire variable domain, with the rest obtained from reference TRBV2 and TRBJ2-7, is as follows: EPEVTQTPSHQVTQMGQEVILRCVPISNHLYFYWYRQILGQKVEFLVSFYNNEISEKSEIFDDQFSVERPDGSNFTLKIRSTKLEDSAMYFCASTRTYEQYFGPGTRLTVT.

The V call is TRBV19, the J call TRBJ2-3; D is tentatively TRBD1 or TRBD2 (5 bases each). Germline lookup yields CDR1 LNHDA and CDR2 SQIVND (reference sequence). V was pared by 3 bases and J by 4 bases, with 14 bases between. CDR3 size: 15 residues. CDR3 nucleotides: TGTGCCAGTAGTATCAGAGGGGCATCCGCAGATACGCAGTATTTT. It specifies CASSIRGASADTQYF. Filled out from reference TRBV19 and TRBJ2-3, the complete variable domain reads DGGITQSPKYLFRKEGQNVTLSCEQNLNHDAMYWYRQDPGQGLRLIYYSQIVNDFQKGDIAEGYSVSREKKESFPLTVTSAQKNPTAFYLCASSIRGASADTQYFGPGTRLTVL.

The J gene is TRBJ2-1, the V gene TRBV11-3; TRBD1 might be the D (5 bases). CDR3 length: 14 amino acids. CDR1 is SGHNT and CDR2 is YENEEA in the germline V gene. The V end was cut by 5 bases, the J end by 13 bases, with 21 bases between. The CDR3 bases are TGTGCCAGCAGCCCCCAACCCTCAAGGGGTCGCCAGTTCTTC. Its translation: CASSPQPSRGRQFF. The whole variable domain, filled in from reference TRBV11-3 and TRBJ2-1, reads EAGVVQSPRYKIIEKKQPVAFWCNPISGHNTLYWYLQNLGQGPELLIRYENEEAVDDSQLPKDRFSAERLKGVDSTLKIQPAELGDSAVYLCASSPQPSRGRQFFGPGTRLTVL.

This chain connects TRBV19 to TRBJ1-2; D may be TRBD1 (5 bases). The germline V gene encodes CDR1 LNHDA and CDR2 SQIVND (reference sequence). The V end was cut by 2 bases, the J end by 4 bases, with 17 bases between. The CDR3 is 16 residues long. Here the CDR3 DNA reads TGTGCCAGTAGTATACGGGCACCGCGGGGGAGCTATGGCTACACCTTC. Protein sequence: CASSIRAPRGSYGYTF.

In regard to this clone: In the same sample, other DNA sequences code for this CDR3. The chain recombines TRBV11-3 with TRBJ1-3; TRBD1 matches at 9 bases. J lost 9 bases, V lost 5 bases, and 8 bases had no gene match. The CDR3 has 14 amino acids. CDR1 SGHNT and CDR2 YENEEA come from the germline V gene. Here the CDR3 reads CASSRTGVEGTIYF. The DNA of the CDR3 is TGTGCCAGCAGCCGGACAGGGGTGGAGGGCACCATATATTTT.